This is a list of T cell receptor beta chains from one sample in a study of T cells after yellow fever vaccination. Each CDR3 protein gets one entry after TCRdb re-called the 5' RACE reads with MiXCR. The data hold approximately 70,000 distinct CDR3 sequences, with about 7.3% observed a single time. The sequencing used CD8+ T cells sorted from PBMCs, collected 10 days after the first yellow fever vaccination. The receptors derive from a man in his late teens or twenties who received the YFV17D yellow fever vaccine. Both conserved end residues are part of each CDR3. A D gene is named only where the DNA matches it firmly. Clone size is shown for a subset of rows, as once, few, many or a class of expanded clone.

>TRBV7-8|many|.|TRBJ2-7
TGTGCCAGCAGCGCCAAGGGGGGTAACGAGCAGTACTTC
CASSAKGGNEQYF
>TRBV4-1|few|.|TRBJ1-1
TGCGCCAGCAGCCATCTCCAGACAGTGAACACTGAAGCTTTCTTT
CASSHLQTVNTEAFF
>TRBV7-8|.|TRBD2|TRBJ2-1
TGTGCCAGCAACCAAATACGCGGGGGGGAGAATGAGCAGTTCTTC
CASNQIRGGENEQFF
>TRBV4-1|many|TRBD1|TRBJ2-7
TGCGCCAGCAGCCAAGATGTCAGGGGGTACGAGCAGTACTTC
CASSQDVRGYEQYF
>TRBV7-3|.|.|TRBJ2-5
TGTGCCAGCAGCCCGGCGGGGTGGGGCACACTACTCCAAGAGACCCAGTACTTC
CASSPAGWGTLLQETQYF
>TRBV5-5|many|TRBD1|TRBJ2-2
TGTGCCAGCAGCTCGGTCTCAGGACAGGGAAACACCGGGGAGCTGTTTTTT
CASSSVSGQGNTGELFF
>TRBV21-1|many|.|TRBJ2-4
TGTGCCAGCAGCAAAGGCTACTCCTCGGGCCAAAACATTCAGTACTTC
CASSKGYSSGQNIQYF
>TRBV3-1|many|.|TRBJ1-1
TGTGCCAGCAGCCAAGATCAATGGAACACTGAAGCTTTCTTT
CASSQDQWNTEAFF
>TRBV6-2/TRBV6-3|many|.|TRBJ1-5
TGTGCCAGCAGTCCCGCAAGCCGGAGGGGCAATCAGCCCCAGCATTTT
CASSPASRRGNQPQHF
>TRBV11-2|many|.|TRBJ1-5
TGTGCCAGCAGCCCAGGGGATTATAGCAATCAGCCCCAGCATTTT
CASSPGDYSNQPQHF
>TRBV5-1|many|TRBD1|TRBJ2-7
TGCGCCAGCAGCTTGGAGGGGGGACAGGGCCCCTGGGAGCAGTACTTC
CASSLEGGQGPWEQYF
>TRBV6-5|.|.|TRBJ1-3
TGTGCCAGCAGTTACTCGAACGAGCCCGGTGGAAACACCATATATTTT
CASSYSNEPGGNTIYF
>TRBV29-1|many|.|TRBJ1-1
TGCAGCGTTGTTGGGAGGGGTGAAGCTTTCTTT
CSVVGRGEAFF